Below, 13 T cell receptor beta chains from the same sample are listed, as sequenced in a study of tissue T cells after allogeneic stem cell transplantation. Described time point: mouse harvest day 14 after allogeneic transplant. The graft held 10^6 splenic CD5+ T cells and 10^7 T-cell-depleted bone marrow cells. Sequencing was performed with immunoSEQ multiplex PCR; in TCRdb, only in-frame clones are kept and a portion is missing. The top ten clones hold under 7% of a sample with fewer than 5,500 clones, roughly 30% of them seen once. Material: skin. The receptors here all came from a female BALB/c mouse given C57BL/6 T cells with graft-versus-host disease after an allogeneic hematopoietic cell transplant.

This clone has a handful of counts. Gene labels here are mouse ones. Coverage ceases 1 residue before the CDR3 finishes, and the germline J gene fills in the end. The rearrangement joins TRBV4 to TRBJ2-3; 12 bases align to TRBD2. The V gene end was trimmed by 4 bases and the J gene end by 0 bases; junction bases not matched to a gene: 2. Germline lookup yields CDR1 LGHDT and CDR2 YNNKQL (reference sequence). The CDR3 loop spans 16 amino acids. Partial CDR3 DNA: TGTGCCAGCAGCTGGACTGGGGGGGATAGTGCAGAAACGCTGTAT. Translated: CASSWTGGDSAETLY. The full CDR3 is CASSWTGGDSAETLYF. Using reference TRBV4 and TRBJ2-3 for the parts outside the CDR3, the full variable domain is ETAVFQTPNYHVTQVGNEVSFNCKQTLGHDTMYWYKQDSKKLLKIMFSYNNKQLIVNETVPRRFSPQSSDKAHLNLRIKSVEPEDSAVYLCASSWTGGDSAETLYFGSGTRLTVL.

Concerning this clone: Gene names refer to mouse genes. The CDR3 end lies 1 residue beyond the end of the read and is filled in from the germline J gene. The chain joins TRBV26 to TRBJ1-1; D uncertain. This CDR3 contains 12 residues. Trimming removed 4 bases from V and 0 bases from J, with 3 bases in between. Per germline, CDR1 KGHPV and CDR2 FQNQEV (reference sequence). The CDR3 loop reads CASSQANTEVFF. The DNA read from the CDR3 is TGTGCCAGCAGTCAGGCAAACACAGAAGTCTTC. The full variable domain, in which reference TRBV26 and TRBJ1-1 provide the parts outside the CDR3, is NSKVIQTPRYLVKGQGQKAKMRCIPEKGHPVVFWYQQNKNNEFKFLINFQNQEVLQQIDMTEKRFSAECPSNSPCSLEIQSSEAGDSALYLCASSQANTEVFFGKGTRLTVV.

This clone occurred a few times. Genes and germline come from the mouse. With the read ending 1 residue before the CDR3 end, the germline J gene is used to fill in that end. This sequence joins TRBV2 and TRBJ2-1; D possibly corresponds to TRBD2 (6 bases). CDR3 length equals 11 residues. Trimming took 5 bases from V and 7 from J, leaving 6 bases between them. Germline V gene lookup returns CDR1 LGHNA and CDR2 YSYQKL. The CDR3 DNA, read in part, is TGTGCCAGCAGCGGGGGGGCTGAGCAGTTC. Encoded protein: CASSGGAEQF. The full CDR3 protein reads CASSGGAEQFF.

This clone qualifies as medium-sized. Gene names refer to mouse genes. Sequencing ends 1 residue short of the CDR3 end; the germline J gene provides the rest. V is TRBV26 and J is TRBJ1-6; 7 bases fit TRBD1. TRBJ1-6 is placed among ORFs of uncertain function. CDR1 and CDR2 (germline): KGHPV, FQNQEV (reference sequence). V was clipped by 2 bases and J by 9 bases; unmatched bases: 4. CDR3 length: 14 amino acids. The CDR3 loop is CASSLATGRSPLYF. CDR3 DNA, as far as it was read: TGTGCCAGCAGTCTGGCGACAGGGCGTTCGCCCCTCTAC.

This clone appeared a few times. Germline and genes here are mouse. The read falls 1 residue short of the CDR3 end, and the missing part is taken from the germline J gene. The chain recombines TRBV12-1 with TRBJ2-3, with D perhaps TRBD2 (7 bases). There are 15 residues in the CDR3. V dropped 0 bases and J dropped 4 bases, with 13 bases sitting between them. Germline-derived CDR1 and CDR2 are SGHSN and HYEKVE. The chain's CDR3 is CASSLGWGAPETLYF. The covered CDR3 bases are TGTGCCAGCTCTCTCGGGTGGGGGGCGCCAGAAACGCTGTAT.

This clone appeared once. The genes and germline here are from mouse. The CDR3 end lies 1 residue beyond the end of the read and is filled in from the germline J gene. This rearrangement joins TRBV19 to TRBJ1-5; 9 positions agree with TRBD1. Germline CDR1 reads FNHDT; CDR2 reads SITEND (reference sequence). V was clipped by 4 bases and J by 4 bases; unmatched bases: 6. This CDR3 comprises 15 residues. CDR3 sequence reads: CASSPPGTGNQAPLF. The DNA read from the CDR3 is TGTGCCAGCAGTCCACCCGGGACAGGGAACCAGGCTCCGCTT.

Comment on this clone: Gene names and germline refer to mouse. The CDR3 end falls 1 residue outside the read, so it is completed with the germline J gene. This rearrangement joins TRBV3 to TRBJ2-4, with D unclear. V was trimmed by 2 bases and J by 0 bases, leaving 3 bases between them. The CDR3 contains 13 residues. In germline, CDR1 is SNHLY, CDR2 FYNGKV (reference sequence). The sequenced CDR3 bases are TGTGCCAGCAGCTTAAAGAGTCAAAACACCTTGTAC. Its translation is CASSLKSQNTLY. The complete CDR3 protein is CASSLKSQNTLYF. Full variable domain (rest looked up from reference TRBV3 and TRBJ2-4): GPKVLQIPSHQIIDMGQMVTLNCDPVSNHLYFYWYKQILGQQMEFLVNFYNGKVMEKSKLFKDQFSVERPDGSYFTLKIQPTALEDSAVYFCASSLKSQNTLYFGAGTRLSVL.

This clone is termed medium-sized. Mouse gene names apply. The read is 1 residue too short to cover the CDR3 end, so that end is filled in from the germline J gene. V is TRBV12-2 and J is TRBJ1-3; D remains unclear. This CDR3 region has 14 residues. V was pared by 1 base and J by 0 bases, with 6 bases between. CDR1 is SGHLS and CDR2 is HYDKME in the germline V gene. CDR3 sequence reads: CASSLRNSGNTLYF. The DNA read from the CDR3 is TGTGCCAGCTCTCTACGGAATTCTGGAAATACGCTCTAT.

As concerns this clone: The listed genes are named as in mouse. The CDR3 is cut off 1 residue early in the read; its end comes from the germline J gene. The chain couples TRBV12-2 to TRBJ1-6; TRBD1 matches at 7 bases. Being an ORF, TRBJ1-6 has a function that is uncertain. The CDR3 runs to 17 residues. V was clipped by 0 bases and J by 2 bases; unmatched bases: 6. Germline CDR1 and CDR2: SGHLS and HYDKME. The CDR3 sequence: CASSLETGKTYNSPLYF. The part of the CDR3 DNA that was read is TGTGCCAGCTCTCTCGAGACAGGGAAGACCTATAATTCGCCCCTCTAC.

This clone is categorized as medium-sized. The genes are named according to mouse. The read terminates 1 residue before the CDR3 end, so the remaining end is supplied by the germline J gene. The chain uses TRBV3 and TRBJ2-1; D is unclear. The CDR3 is 14 amino acids. Trimming stripped 2 bases from V and 6 bases from J, with 11 bases between. CDR1 is SNHLY and CDR2 is FYNGKV in the germline V gene (reference sequence). The CDR3 spells CASSLPVNGAEQFF. The sequenced CDR3 bases are TGTGCCAGCAGCTTACCAGTGAATGGTGCTGAGCAGTTC.

On this clone: Mouse names are used for the genes. Read sequence stops 1 residue before the CDR3 end, and the germline J gene provides the missing end. The rearrangement joins TRBV26 to TRBJ2-3, with D perhaps matching TRBD1 (6 bases). CDR3 size: 15 residues. Germline V gene data show CDR1 as KGHPV and CDR2 as FQNQEV (reference sequence). V lost 2 bases to trimming and J lost 0 bases, with 9 bases between them. The CDR3 DNA, read in part, is TGTGCCAGCAGTCTGGGACAGACTAGTGCAGAAACGCTGTAT. Its translation is CASSLGQTSAETLY. The whole CDR3 region reads CASSLGQTSAETLYF. The entire variable domain, with the rest obtained from reference TRBV26 and TRBJ2-3, is as follows: NSKVIQTPRYLVKGQGQKAKMRCIPEKGHPVVFWYQQNKNNEFKFLINFQNQEVLQQIDMTEKRFSAECPSNSPCSLEIQSSEAGDSALYLCASSLGQTSAETLYFGSGTRLTVL.

This clone was seen a few times. Mouse gene names apply. The read halts 1 residue ahead of the CDR3 end, with the missing end drawn from the germline J gene. The V call is TRBV23, the J call TRBJ2-4; the table's D call, TRBD1, was not checked against the DNA. The CDR3 runs to 16 residues. Germline CDR1 and CDR2: KGHTA and FQNQQP. CDR3 DNA (partial): TGCTCCAGCAGTCAATCGGGGACAGGGGGCAGGGACACCTTGTAC. Its translation: CSSSQSGTGGRDTLY. The entire CDR3 is CSSSQSGTGGRDTLYF.

In its sample, this clone was seen a few times. Germline and genes: mouse. The sequence runs out 1 residue before the end of the CDR3; the remainder is reconstructed from the germline J gene. V usage is TRBV24 and J usage is TRBJ2-5; TRBD2 matches at 8 bases. The CDR3 consists of 18 residues. Germline V lookup: CDR1 KGHTA, CDR2 FRNEEI. The ends lost 0 bases at V and 2 bases at J; junction bases unmatched: 10. The part of the CDR3 DNA that was read is TGTGCCAGCAGTCTGTATAGGAGCTGGGGGGCTGGCCAAGACACCCAGTAC. Translated, it gives CASSLYRSWGAGQDTQY. The CDR3 reads in full as CASSLYRSWGAGQDTQYF.